The sequence of this T cell receptor (beta chain) was determined in a study of blood T cell repertoires in COVID-19. Germline CDR1 SGHDT, CDR2 YYEEEE. Trimming removed 4 bases from V and 4 bases from J; junction bases left unmatched: 13. The CDR3 has 16 residues. Clones were read by immunoSEQ multiplex PCR, and TCRdb kept only the in-frame ones, dropping some. Of about 250,000 clones listed, 85% are singletons. Clinical history as reported by participants underpinned cohort assignment. The chain couples TRBV5-6 to TRBJ1-1, with TRBD1 identical over 7 bases. Specimen: PBMCs or T cells enriched from blood (not recorded which). This sequence originates from a woman in her fifties or sixties with acute COVID-19. The CDR3 spells CASSSSGGQWSTEAFF. In DNA form, the CDR3 reads TGTGCCAGCAGCAGCTCAGGGGGGCAGTGGAGCACTGAAGCTTTCTTT. The whole variable domain, remainder taken from reference TRBV5-6 and TRBJ1-1, is DAGVTQSPTHLIKTRGQQVTLRCSPKSGHDTVSWYQQALGQGPQFIFQYYEEEERQRGNFPDRFSGHQFPNYSSELNVNALLLGDSALYLCASSSSGGQWSTEAFFGQGTRLTVV.